The clone carrying this TCR beta chain has only a few counts. The target antigen is unknown. The record originates from a study of post-analysis software for immune sequencing data. Study results and limitations: In patients, TRBV5-6, TRBV5-1 and TRBV20-1 belonged to about five TRBV segments found more frequently than in controls.

The library was made from cDNA and included unique molecular identifiers. TCRdb re-called the PCR reads with MiXCR, one entry per CDR3 protein. Of 820,000 or so distinct CDR3 sequences listed, about 53% are singletons. Germline V gives CDR1 SQVTM, CDR2 ANQGSEA. The CDR3 covers 12 residues. V shed 3 bases and J shed 3 bases, with 9 bases lying between them. The clonotype comes from a girl aged 5 to 17 with multiple sclerosis. This rearrangement joins TRBV29-1 to TRBJ2-7, with D perhaps matching TRBD1 (6 bases). The specimen sequenced was blood. In DNA, the CDR3 is TGCAGCGTTGAGGGGGACAACTACGAGCAGTACTTC. Encoded protein: CSVEGDNYEQYF.